The 32 T cell receptor beta chains presented below share a single source sample, sequenced in a study of CD8 T cells in ankylosing spondylitis listed by TCRdb under 2017. Libraries were constructed by 5' RACE. Sequencing took place on an Illumina HiSeq 2500. TCRdb applied fastp at Q25 and MiXCR to the public reads, then kept only in-frame beta chains. Here each entry gathers all rows of one CDR3 protein and keeps the most common genes and DNA. This sample gives approximately 500,000 distinct CDR3 sequences in total; about 12% of them show up just once. The ten largest make up about 6.5% of the sample. Their antigens are not known. The full study reports these points: Blood from ankylosing spondylitis patients appeared to be characterized by a TCR beta motif made up of several highly homologous amino acid variants.

Specimen: blood, either unsorted or a sorted T cell fraction (not recorded which). The receptors here all came from a male donor with ankylosing spondylitis.

The CDR3, as DNA: TGCGCCAGCAGCCCTTTGGTTCAGAAGAACACTGAAGCTTTCTTT. It specifies CASSPLVQKNTEAFF. The chain links TRBV5-1 to TRBJ1-1; D gene unclear. V gave up 4 bases and J gave up 1 base, with 14 bases separating them. Germline V CDR1 and CDR2: SGHRS, YFSETQ. This CDR3 is 15 amino acids long.

This clonotype was observed a few times. The chain is built from TRBV11-2 and TRBJ2-1; 9 nucleotides line up with TRBD2. The CDR3 runs to 15 residues. V was clipped by 5 bases and J by 1 base; unmatched bases: 3. Germline values: CDR1 SGHAT, CDR2 FQNNGV. CDR3 sequence (DNA): TGTGCCAGCAGCCGCGGGAGGGGGTCCTACAATGAGCAGTTCTTC. It translates to CASSRGRGSYNEQFF. The variable domain in full, with the rest retrieved from reference TRBV11-2 and TRBJ2-1, is EAGVAQSPRYKIIEKRQSVAFWCNPISGHATLYWYQQILGQGPKLLIQFQNNGVVDDSQLPKDRFSAERLKGVDSTLKIQPAKLEDSAVYLCASSRGRGSYNEQFFGPGTRLTVL.

This chain joins TRBV2 and TRBJ2-2; D possibly corresponds to TRBD2 (5 bases). V was cut by 5 bases and J by 4 bases, with 14 bases left in between. The CDR3 sequence is 15 residues long. Germline V gene sequence: CDR1 SNHLY, CDR2 FYNNEI. CDR3: CASSRSRASTGELFF. DNA of the CDR3: TGTGCCAGCAGTCGCTCGCGGGCTAGCACCGGGGAGCTGTTTTTT.

This clonotype was recorded a few times. J is TRBJ2-1 and V is TRBV20-1, with 9 bases that match TRBD2. J lost 6 bases, V lost 5 bases, and 5 bases had no gene match. Per germline, CDR1 DFQATT and CDR2 SNEGSKA (reference sequence). The CDR3 spans 13 residues. CDR3 loop: CSAYSGRGNEQFF. The CDR3 DNA reads TGCAGTGCTTATAGCGGGAGAGGCAATGAGCAGTTCTTC.

The chain couples TRBV25-1 to TRBJ2-3; TRBD2 agrees at 13 bases. The germline gives CDR1 MGHDK, CDR2 SYGVNS. CDR3 size: 15 residues. V lost 7 bases and J lost 2; bases outside the gene matches: 3. As DNA, the CDR3 is TGTGCCAGCACCGGACTAGCGGGAGTCACAGATACGCAGTATTTT. Its translation is CASTGLAGVTDTQYF.

CDR3 DNA: TGTGCCAGCAGCCAAGATTTAGCGGGAGCGTCCTACAATGAGCAGTTCTTC. Protein: CASSQDLAGASYNEQFF. The rearrangement joins TRBV3-1 to TRBJ2-1, with 9 bases matching TRBD2. Germline CDR1 LGHDT, CDR2 YNNKEL (reference sequence). CDR3 length: 17 amino acids. The V segment lost 0 bases and the J segment 1 base; nucleotides outside the gene matches: 4.

This chain joins TRBV30 and TRBJ2-1; 7 bases agree with TRBD2. CDR3 length equals 16 residues. Germline loops: CDR1 GTSNPN, CDR2 SVGIG (reference sequence). Unmatched junction bases numbered 13, after V lost 0 bases and J lost 8 bases. Written as DNA, the CDR3 is TGTGCCTGGAGTGTAACTCGGGGAGGGCCTTTTGATGAGCAGTTCTTC. It is translated as CAWSVTRGGPFDEQFF.

This clonotype was counted ten times or more. The J gene is TRBJ1-1, the V gene TRBV7-8; tentatively, D is TRBD1 (6 bases). CDR1 and CDR2 (germline): SGHVS, FQNEAQ. Between the trimmed V and J ends, which lost 5 bases and 4 bases, there was a span of 17 bases. The CDR3 has 15 residues. CDR3 DNA sequence: TGTGCCAGCAGCCCAAACAGGGATCGAGGCACTGAAGCTTTCTTT. Translated: CASSPNRDRGTEAFF.

This chain links TRBV15 with TRBJ1-1; D remains ambiguous. The germline gives CDR1 LNHNV, CDR2 YYDKDF (reference sequence). This CDR3 is built from 14 residues. The germline V and J ends were trimmed by 0 bases and 12 bases, with 17 bases remaining between them. The CDR3 DNA sequence: TGTGCCACCAGCAGAGATGTCGTCGGCCGGGAATCTTTCTTT. This codes for CATSRDVVGRESFF.

This clonotype was counted only a few times. The chain employs TRBV25-1 and TRBJ2-5, with TRBD1 matching 8 bases. The V gene end was trimmed by 4 bases and the J gene end by 2 bases; junction bases not matched to a gene: 6. Per germline, CDR1 MGHDK and CDR2 SYGVNS. This CDR3 has 15 amino acids. CDR3 bases: TGTGCCAGCAGTGTCCGACAGGGGTCTCAAGAGACCCAGTACTTC. Protein: CASSVRQGSQETQYF.

This clonotype was counted ten times or more. CDR3 bases: TGCGCCAGCAAGGGAGGGGGCCAAGAGACCCAGTACTTC. Protein product: CASKGGGQETQYF. The chain uses TRBV5-1 and TRBJ2-5; D is possibly TRBD2 (7 bases). Germline CDR1 is SGHRS and CDR2 is YFSETQ. Trimming pared 6 bases from V and 1 base from J, leaving 10 bases between. The length of the CDR3 is 13 residues.

This clonotype was counted at least ten times. The DNA for the CDR3 is TGTGCCAGCAACCGGGGTTCACAGGAGACCCAGTACTTC. Its protein is CASNRGSQETQYF. The rearrangement uses TRBV5-6 and TRBJ2-5; D may be TRBD2 (5 bases). There are 13 residues in the CDR3. The V gene lost 6 bases and the J gene lost 5 bases, with 14 bases spanning the gap. Germline V gene sequence: CDR1 SGHDT, CDR2 YYEEEE.

This clonotype has more than one count but fewer than ten. The rearrangement joins TRBV20-1 to TRBJ1-6, with 9 positions matching TRBD1. The V gene's germline CDR1 is DFQATT and CDR2 SNEGSKA (reference sequence). The V and J ends lost 4 bases and 10 bases, in that order; junction bases with no gene match: 8. The CDR3 runs 14 residues. The DNA of the CDR3 is TGCAGTGCTACCCGGGACAGGGTGGGCTCACCCCTCCACTTT. Its protein is CSATRDRVGSPLHF.

This clonotype was seen more than once but under ten times. This rearrangement joins TRBV5-1 to TRBJ1-1; D not resolved. Germline CDR1 SGHRS, CDR2 YFSETQ. The CDR3 length is 15 residues. V was shortened by 1 base and J by 2 bases, with 12 bases between the two germline ends. CDR3: CASSLSIERNTEAFF. CDR3 DNA: TGCGCCAGCAGCTTGTCTATAGAGCGCAACACTGAAGCTTTCTTT.

The chain employs TRBV12-3 or TRBV12-4 and TRBJ2-1, with 9 bases aligning to TRBD1. This CDR3 has 15 residues. V was pared by 5 bases and J by 6 bases, with 8 bases of the junction left unmatched. The CDR3 region is CASSRGQGSLNEQFF. The CDR3 bases are TGTGCCAGCAGTCGTGGACAGGGGTCCCTCAATGAGCAGTTCTTC.

This clonotype has a handful of counts. J is TRBJ2-4 and V is TRBV11-3; maybe TRBD2 (6 bases). Germline V lookup: CDR1 SGHNT, CDR2 YENEEA. Deletions cut 3 bases from V and 3 bases from J, with 15 bases between. The CDR3 sequence is 16 residues long. The CDR3 sequence: CASSLFSGEGKNIQYF. Here the CDR3 DNA reads TGTGCCAGCAGCTTGTTTTCGGGAGAGGGCAAAAACATTCAGTACTTC. Using reference TRBV11-3 and TRBJ2-4 for the parts outside the CDR3, the full variable domain is EAGVVQSPRYKIIEKKQPVAFWCNPISGHNTLYWYLQNLGQGPELLIRYENEEAVDDSQLPKDRFSAERLKGVDSTLKIQPAELGDSAVYLCASSLFSGEGKNIQYFGAGTRLSVL.

At least ten counts were recorded for this clonotype. This chain uses TRBV15 with TRBJ2-7, with a weak D call TRBD1 (6 bases). With 0 bases removed from V and 5 bases from J, the gap between germline ends came to 14 bases. The CDR3 loop spans 15 amino acids. Germline CDR1 LNHNV, CDR2 YYDKDF (reference sequence). The CDR3 loop is CATSREMTGVDEQYF. The CDR3 bases are TGTGCCACCAGCAGAGAAATGACAGGAGTGGACGAGCAGTACTTC.

The J gene is TRBJ1-1, the V gene TRBV5-1; TRBD1 matches at 9 bases. The germline V gene encodes CDR1 SGHRS and CDR2 YFSETQ. The CDR3 spans 14 residues. Unmatched junction bases numbered 10, after V lost 3 bases and J lost 10 bases. The CDR3: CASSSGQGPRGAFF. CDR3 sequence (DNA): TGCGCCAGCAGCTCAGGACAGGGGCCTCGCGGAGCTTTCTTT.

CDR3 protein: CASSWGLASYEQYF. In nucleotides, the CDR3 is TGTGCCAGCAGCTGGGGGCTAGCTTCCTACGAGCAGTACTTC. This chain joins TRBV5-5 and TRBJ2-7; weak D call: TRBD1 (6 bases). V shed 3 bases and J shed 1 base, with 11 bases lying between them. The CDR3 runs 14 residues. The germline V gene has CDR1 SGHKS and CDR2 YYEKEE (reference sequence).

The rearrangement joins TRBV9 to TRBJ2-3; D not resolved. CDR1 is SGDLS, CDR2 YYNGEE, per germline. This CDR3 spans 14 amino acids. The germline V and J ends were trimmed by 0 bases and 5 bases, with 10 bases remaining between them. As DNA, the CDR3 is TGTGCCAGCAGCGTAGTAAGGAGTCGAGATACGCAGTATTTT. It translates to CASSVVRSRDTQYF.

The V and J genes are TRBV10-2 and TRBJ2-2, with D perhaps matching TRBD2 (6 bases). The germline V and J ends were trimmed by 5 bases and 8 bases, with 15 bases remaining between them. There are 14 residues in the CDR3. CDR1 and CDR2 (germline): WSHSY, SAAADI. Here the CDR3 reads CASSHRDSVGELFF. CDR3 nucleotide sequence: TGCGCCAGCAGTCACCGGGACTCCGTAGGGGAGCTGTTTTTT.

The chain is built from TRBV20-1 and TRBJ2-2, with D possibly TRBD2 on 6 matching bases. V was trimmed by 2 bases and J by 4 bases, leaving 11 bases between them. CDR3 length: 14 amino acids. Germline-derived CDR1 and CDR2 are DFQATT and SNEGSKA (reference sequence). The DNA for the CDR3 is TGCAGTGCTAGACAGACTAGTGGCACCGGGGAGCTGTTTTTT. This translates into CSARQTSGTGELFF.

The rearrangement links TRBV27 to TRBJ1-1; D remains unclear. The CDR3 consists of 14 residues. Trimming removed 1 base from V and 1 base from J, with 7 bases in between. Per the germline V gene, CDR1 is MNHEY and CDR2 is SMNVEV (reference sequence). This chain's CDR3 is CASSLYQENTEAFF. The DNA of the CDR3 is TGTGCCAGCAGTTTATATCAGGAGAACACTGAAGCTTTCTTT.

The chain combines TRBV27 with TRBJ2-1, with D tentatively TRBD2 (7 bases). The ends were cut back, 5 bases at V and 8 bases at J, with 13 bases in the middle. The CDR3 loop spans 13 amino acids. Per germline, CDR1 MNHEY and CDR2 SMNVEV (reference sequence). The CDR3 protein is CASSHQGRDEQFF. The CDR3 DNA sequence: TGTGCCAGCAGTCACCAGGGGAGGGATGAGCAGTTCTTC.

This clonotype has just a few counts. The V and J genes are TRBV21-1 and TRBJ1-1. TRBV21-1 is classified as a pseudogene. This CDR3 is built from 11 residues. The CDR3 region has the DNA TGTGCCAGCAGATTGGCACATGAAGCTTTCTTT. Translation: CASRLAHEAFF.

This clonotype was seen many times. V usage is TRBV29-1 and J usage is TRBJ2-1; the D is unclear. Deletions cut 7 bases from V and 1 base from J, with 11 bases between. Looked up from germline, CDR1 is SQVTM and CDR2 is ANQGSEA. This CDR3 contains 13 residues. The CDR3: CSAQARSYNEQFF. As DNA, the CDR3 is TGCAGCGCCCAAGCTAGATCCTACAATGAGCAGTTCTTC.

V gene TRBV28 combines with J gene TRBJ2-2; 9 bases fit TRBD2. Per the germline V gene, CDR1 is MDHEN and CDR2 is SYDVKM. The V segment lost 6 bases and the J segment 3 bases; nucleotides outside the gene matches: 5. CDR3 length: 15 residues. In DNA form, the CDR3 reads TGTGCCAGCAGAAGCGTAGCGGGGGACACCGGGGAGCTGTTTTTT. Amino acid sequence: CASRSVAGDTGELFF.

This clonotype was recorded a few times. The chain combines TRBV19 with TRBJ1-1, with D tentatively TRBD1 (6 bases). This CDR3 is built from 18 residues. V gave up 4 bases and J gave up 2 bases, with 23 bases separating them. Germline CDR1 and CDR2: LNHDA and SQIVND (reference sequence). As DNA, the CDR3 is TGTGCCAGTAGTACCTACCCAGTCACACGGGGGCATAACACTGAAGCTTTCTTT. Translating it yields CASSTYPVTRGHNTEAFF.

This clonotype came up a few times. The rearrangement uses TRBV2 and TRBJ1-2; 12 bases are shared with TRBD1. The V gene end was trimmed by 7 bases and the J gene end by 7 bases; junction bases not matched to a gene: 7. The CDR3 spans 14 residues. Germline V gives CDR1 SNHLY, CDR2 FYNNEI. In DNA, the CDR3 is TGTGCCAGCATTTGGGACAGGGGGCAAAGTGGCTACACCTTC. It codes for CASIWDRGQSGYTF. Together with reference TRBV2 and TRBJ1-2, the CDR3 gives the full variable domain: EPEVTQTPSHQVTQMGQEVILRCVPISNHLYFYWYRQILGQKVEFLVSFYNNEISEKSEIFDDQFSVERPDGSNFTLKIRSTKLEDSAMYFCASIWDRGQSGYTFGSGTRLTVV.

The chain employs TRBV11-2 and TRBJ2-5; 9 nucleotides align to TRBD2. Germline CDR1 is SGHAT and CDR2 is FQNNGV. The J segment lost 4 bases and the V segment lost 5 bases, leaving 5 bases of the junction unmatched. The length of the CDR3 is 14 residues. CDR3 nucleotides: TGTGCCAGCAGCCGTAGCGGGAGCCCAGAGACCCAGTACTTC. It is translated as CASSRSGSPETQYF.

This clonotype was counted many times. This chain connects TRBV7-9 to TRBJ2-7; 9 nucleotides line up with TRBD2. Germline assignment: CDR1 SEHNR and CDR2 FQNEAQ (reference sequence). The CDR3 has 16 residues. V lost 5 bases to trimming and J lost 4 bases; unmatched junction nucleotides: 12. CDR3 protein: CASSHVGLAGQYEQYV. CDR3 DNA: TGTGCCAGCAGCCATGTGGGGCTAGCGGGACAGTACGAGCAGTACGTC.

This clonotype was observed a handful of times. The chain uses TRBV5-1 and TRBJ2-7; D uncertain. V lost 1 base and J 3 bases, leaving 14 bases between the germline ends. The length of the CDR3 is 15 residues. Per the germline V gene, CDR1 is SGHRS and CDR2 is YFSETQ. This CDR3 is CASSLTGRRYYEQYF. The DNA of the CDR3 is TGCGCCAGCAGCTTGACGGGCCGCCGGTACTACGAGCAGTACTTC.